The source of this TCR beta chain is a study of T-cell reconstitution after alpha-beta-depleted transplantation in children (TCRdb year 2016). Background on the whole study: Using TCR repertoire profiling, the study followed T-cell immune reconstitution in a quantitative way in children after TCRalphabeta/CD19-depleted allogeneic hematopoietic cell transplantation.

Based on the germline V gene, the CDR1 and CDR2 sequences are SQVTM and ANQGSEA. Including the terminal cysteine and phenylalanine, the CDR3 comprises 15 residues. Only the CDR3 region is kept as DNA, spanning 45 bases read in frame from base 1. V and J lose 6 bases and 0 bases, and a span of 18 bases separates them. This clonotype was picked up a small number of times. Its antigen remains unidentified. Per-nucleotide qualities are absent, and no much larger clonotype sits a single base away. The library was made by PCR. This sample was sequenced with an Illumina HiSeq 2500. TCR library preparation used molecular barcoding, with unique molecular identifiers applied to normalize quantification of the TCRbeta repertoire. TCRdb trimmed public reads at Q25 via fastp, called clones via MiXCR and kept in-frame beta chains. A single entry per CDR3 protein holds the most common genes and DNA from its merged rows. The sample includes around 500,000 distinct CDR3 sequences, with under 15% observed a single time. The ten largest account for less than 6.5% of the sample.

The specimen was PBMCs from the stem cell graft donor, collected from the stem cell graft. Recombination joined TRBV29-1 with TRBJ2-7; no D gene call is confident. The origin of this receptor is a human donor who donated a stem cell graft to a child with combined immunodeficiency. CDR3 region: CSVVTYDSSSYEQYF. Read as DNA, the sequence is TGCAGCGTAGTTACCTACGACTCAAGCTCCTACGAGCAGTACTTC.